Listed below are T cell receptor beta chains from one sample, sequenced in a study of blood T cell repertoires in COVID-19. Using immunoSEQ multiplex PCR, the repertoire was profiled, and TCRdb retains in-frame clones only, with some absent. Seen here are 150,000 to 180,000 clones, more than 75% observed once, and the top ten hold more than 6.5%. The specimen was peripheral blood. The receptor source for this set is an older woman with COVID-19, enrolled during active disease. CDR3s include the opening cysteine and the closing phenylalanine or tryptophan. The D gene is left open where the match is weak. Rows may omit the clone size; those that give it use once, few, many or a size class.

abundance	v_gene	j_gene	d_gene	len	CDR3aa	CDR3nt
.	TRBV28	TRBJ2-1	TRBD1	16	CASSPGQVLSYNEQFF	TGTGCCAGCAGCCCCGGACAGGTCCTTTCCTACAATGAGCAGTTCTTC
.	TRBV10-2	TRBJ1-1	.	14	CASSDGGSNTEAFF	TGCGCCAGCAGTGATGGCGGGAGCAACACTGAAGCTTTCTTT
.	TRBV5-1	TRBJ1-2	.	13	CASRPTVNYGYTF	TGCGCCAGCCGTCCGACAGTTAACTATGGCTACACCTTC
once	TRBV5-4	TRBJ1-2	.	14	CASSQGTNSYGYTF	TGTGCCAGCAGCCAAGGGACAAACAGCTATGGCTACACCTTC
.	TRBV27	TRBJ1-1	TRBD1	15	CASSLSFRGRSEAFF	TGTGCCAGCAGTTTATCATTCAGGGGGCGAAGTGAAGCTTTCTTT
.	TRBV19	TRBJ1-3	.	16	CASSLKRGTWGNTIYF	TGTGCCAGTAGTCTCAAACGGGGTACCTGGGGAAACACCATATATTTT
.	TRBV5-1	TRBJ1-2	TRBD1	14	CASSFGQGEGGYTF	TGCGCCAGCAGTTTTGGACAGGGGGAAGGTGGCTACACCTTC
once	TRBV5-5	TRBJ1-3	.	14	CASSPRSDRNTIYF	TGTGCCAGCAGCCCGAGGTCCGACAGGAACACCATATATTTT
.	TRBV6-5	TRBJ1-5	TRBD1	14	CASSRQGVSQPQHF	TGTGCCAGCAGTAGACAGGGGGTTAGTCAGCCCCAGCATTTT
.	TRBV11-3	TRBJ2-5	.	13	CASSKTVQETQYF	TGTGCCAGCAGCAAGACAGTTCAAGAGACCCAGTACTTC
.	TRBV5-5	TRBJ1-5	TRBD1	15	CASSWVTGAGQPQHF	TGTGCCAGCAGCTGGGTGACAGGGGCCGGTCAGCCCCAGCATTTT
.	TRBV29-1	TRBJ2-3	TRBD2	14	CSVRGGAGLDTQYF	TGCAGCGTCCGGGGGGGCGCCGGCCTGGATACGCAGTATTTT
.	TRBV7-2	TRBJ2-2	TRBD2	14	CASSPQRGTGELFF	TGTGCCAGCAGCCCCCAGCGGGGCACCGGGGAGCTGTTTTTT
.	TRBV25-1	TRBJ2-7	TRBD1	13	CASRRQGAYEQYF	TGTGCCAGCAGAAGACAGGGTGCCTACGAGCAGTACTTC
.	TRBV15	TRBJ2-1	TRBD2	18	CATSTRTSGDSSYNEQFF	TGTGCCACCAGCACCCGGACTAGCGGGGATAGCTCCTACAATGAGCAGTTCTTC
.	TRBV25-1	TRBJ1-4	TRBD1	13	CASSARTTGLVFF	TGTGCCAGCAGTGCTCGGACGACAGGGTTGGTGTTTTTT
few	TRBV6-1	TRBJ1-1	.	14	CASSEGGLNTEAFF	TGTGCCAGCAGTGAAGGGGGCTTGAACACTGAAGCTTTCTTT